This is a list of T cell receptor beta chains from one sample in a study of blood T cell repertoires in COVID-19. TCRdb keeps only in-frame clones here, not all; method: immunoSEQ multiplex PCR. The sample yields 150,000 to 200,000 clones, more than 75% seen once. Sample: PBMCs or T cells enriched from blood (not recorded which). These receptors all stem from a man aged 40-49 years who had recovered from COVID-19. Each CDR3 is given with its conserved first and last residue. The order of the fields is J gene, V gene, CDR3 length, CDR3 protein.

>TRBJ1-1|TRBV5-1|14
CASSLASGATEAFF
>TRBJ1-2|TRBV6-5|14
CASSYGGGTYGYTF
>TRBJ1-4|TRBV13|18
CASSLLSRGRQQEEKLFF
>TRBJ2-2|TRBV28|17
CASSASGTGSPAGELFF
>TRBJ2-3|TRBV19|15
CASSPGLAVTDTQYF
>TRBJ1-3|TRBV2|12
CASNEPGNTIYF
>TRBJ1-1|TRBV30|14
CAWSVKGASTEAFF
>TRBJ1-2|TRBV30|14
CAWRTQGLGWGYTF
>TRBJ2-3|TRBV19|14
CASSPSGSTDTQYF
>TRBJ1-1|TRBV12-5|18
CASEPRGPQGRMNTEAFF